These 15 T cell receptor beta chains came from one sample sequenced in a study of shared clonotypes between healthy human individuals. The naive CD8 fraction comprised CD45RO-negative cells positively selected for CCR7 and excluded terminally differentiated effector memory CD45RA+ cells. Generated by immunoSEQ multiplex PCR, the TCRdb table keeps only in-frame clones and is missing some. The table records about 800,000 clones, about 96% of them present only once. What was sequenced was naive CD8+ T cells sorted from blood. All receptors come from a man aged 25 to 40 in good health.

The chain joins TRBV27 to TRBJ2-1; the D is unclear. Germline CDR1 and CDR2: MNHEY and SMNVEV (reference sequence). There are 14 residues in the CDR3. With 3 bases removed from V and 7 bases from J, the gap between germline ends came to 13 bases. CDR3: CASSLFPQGNEQFF. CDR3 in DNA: TGTGCCAGCAGTTTGTTCCCCCAAGGGAATGAGCAGTTCTTC.

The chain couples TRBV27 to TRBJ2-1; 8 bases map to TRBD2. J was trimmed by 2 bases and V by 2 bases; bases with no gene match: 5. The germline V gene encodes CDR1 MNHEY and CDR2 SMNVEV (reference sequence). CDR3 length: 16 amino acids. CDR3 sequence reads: CASSLPTSGPYNEQFF. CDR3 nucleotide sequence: TGTGCCAGCAGTTTACCTACTAGCGGACCCTACAATGAGCAGTTCTTC.

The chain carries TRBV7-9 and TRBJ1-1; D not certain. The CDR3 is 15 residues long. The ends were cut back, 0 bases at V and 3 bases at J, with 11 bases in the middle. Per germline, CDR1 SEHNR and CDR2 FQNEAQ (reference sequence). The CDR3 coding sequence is TGTGCCAGCAGCTTAGCCTCTCGGGTGGACACTGAAGCTTTCTTT. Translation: CASSLASRVDTEAFF.

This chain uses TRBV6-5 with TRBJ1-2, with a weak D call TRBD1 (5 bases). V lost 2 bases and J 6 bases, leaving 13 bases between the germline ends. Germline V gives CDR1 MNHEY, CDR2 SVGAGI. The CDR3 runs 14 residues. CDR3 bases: TGTGCCAGCAGTTACCCCGGGGGGGTAAATGGCTACACCTTC. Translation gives CASSYPGGVNGYTF.

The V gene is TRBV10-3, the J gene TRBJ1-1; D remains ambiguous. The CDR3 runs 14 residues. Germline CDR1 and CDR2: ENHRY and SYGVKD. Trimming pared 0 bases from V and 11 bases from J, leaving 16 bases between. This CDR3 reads CAISESTGPGEAFF. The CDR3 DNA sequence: TGTGCCATCAGTGAGTCCACGGGCCCCGGGGAGGCTTTCTTT.

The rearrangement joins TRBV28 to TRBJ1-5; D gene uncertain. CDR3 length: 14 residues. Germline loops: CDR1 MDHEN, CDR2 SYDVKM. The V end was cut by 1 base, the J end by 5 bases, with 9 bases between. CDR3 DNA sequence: TGTGCCAGCAGTTTATTGGCAGATCATCAGCCCCAGCATTTT. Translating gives CASSLLADHQPQHF.

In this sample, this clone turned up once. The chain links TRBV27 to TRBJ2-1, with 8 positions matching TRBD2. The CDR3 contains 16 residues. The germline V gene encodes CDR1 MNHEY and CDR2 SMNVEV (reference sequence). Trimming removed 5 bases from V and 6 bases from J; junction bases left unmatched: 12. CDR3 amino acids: CASSPPSSGSGNEQFF. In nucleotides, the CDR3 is TGTGCCAGCAGTCCCCCCTCGAGCGGGAGTGGCAATGAGCAGTTCTTC.

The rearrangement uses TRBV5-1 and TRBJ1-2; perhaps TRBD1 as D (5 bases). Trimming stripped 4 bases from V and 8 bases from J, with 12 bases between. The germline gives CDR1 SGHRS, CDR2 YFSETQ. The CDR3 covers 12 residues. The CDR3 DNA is TGCGCCAGCAGCCCATTCGGGGACGGCTACACCTTC. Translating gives CASSPFGDGYTF.

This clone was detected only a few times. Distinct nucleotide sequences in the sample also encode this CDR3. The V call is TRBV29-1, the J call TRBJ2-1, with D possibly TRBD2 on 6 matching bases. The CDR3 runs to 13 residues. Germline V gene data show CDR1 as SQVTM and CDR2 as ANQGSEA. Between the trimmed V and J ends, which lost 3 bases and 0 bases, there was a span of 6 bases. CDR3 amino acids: CSVDGSSYNEQFF. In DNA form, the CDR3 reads TGCAGCGTTGACGGGAGCTCCTACAATGAGCAGTTCTTC.

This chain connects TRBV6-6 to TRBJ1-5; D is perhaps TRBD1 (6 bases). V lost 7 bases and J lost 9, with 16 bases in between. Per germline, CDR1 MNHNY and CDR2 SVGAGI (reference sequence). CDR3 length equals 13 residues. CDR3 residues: CASTPTGSRPQHF. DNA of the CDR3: TGTGCCAGCACCCCGACAGGCAGCCGGCCCCAGCATTTT.

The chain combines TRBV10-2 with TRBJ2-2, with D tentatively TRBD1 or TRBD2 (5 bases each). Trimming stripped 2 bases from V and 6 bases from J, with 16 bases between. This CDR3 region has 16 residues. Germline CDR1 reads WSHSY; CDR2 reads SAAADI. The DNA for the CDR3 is TGCGCCAGCAGTGAGGGTCGAGGGGCCGTAGCCGGGGAGCTGTTTTTT. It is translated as CASSEGRGAVAGELFF.

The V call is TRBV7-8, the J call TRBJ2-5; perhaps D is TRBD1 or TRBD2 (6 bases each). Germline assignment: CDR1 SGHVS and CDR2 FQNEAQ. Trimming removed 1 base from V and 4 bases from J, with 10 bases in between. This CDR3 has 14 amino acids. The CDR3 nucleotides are TGTGCCAGCAGCTTAGTCGGGGGCATAGAGACCCAGTACTTC. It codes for CASSLVGGIETQYF.

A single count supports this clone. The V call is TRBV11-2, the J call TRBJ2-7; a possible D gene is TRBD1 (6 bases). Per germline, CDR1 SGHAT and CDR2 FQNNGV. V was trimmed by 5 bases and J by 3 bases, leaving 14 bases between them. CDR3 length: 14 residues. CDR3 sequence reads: CASSPEDRNYEQYF. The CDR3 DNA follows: TGTGCCAGCAGCCCCGAGGACAGAAACTACGAGCAGTACTTC.

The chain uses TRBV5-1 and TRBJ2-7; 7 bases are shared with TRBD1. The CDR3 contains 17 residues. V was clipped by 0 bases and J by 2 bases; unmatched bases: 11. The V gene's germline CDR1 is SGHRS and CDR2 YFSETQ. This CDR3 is CASSLGGEIGGAYEQYF. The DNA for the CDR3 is TGCGCCAGCAGCTTGGGCGGTGAAATAGGGGGCGCCTACGAGCAGTACTTC.

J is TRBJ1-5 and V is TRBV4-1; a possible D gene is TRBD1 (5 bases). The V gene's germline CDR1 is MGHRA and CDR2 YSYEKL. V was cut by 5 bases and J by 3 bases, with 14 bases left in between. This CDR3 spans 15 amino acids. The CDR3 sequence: CASSSDSGLNQPQHF. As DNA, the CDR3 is TGCGCCAGCAGCTCAGATTCGGGACTCAATCAGCCCCAGCATTTT.